Reported below is one T cell receptor (beta chain). The antigen remains undetermined. The CDR3 runs 16 residues. Per the germline V gene, CDR1 is MDHEN and CDR2 is SYDVKM. The authors made the TRB cDNA libraries by 5' RACE using UMI labels. Reprocessing the 5' RACE reads, TCRdb reports a single entry for every CDR3 protein and omits DNA. The table for this sample gives 40,000 to 55,000 distinct CDR3 sequences. This record belongs to a study of CXCR3-negative and CXCR3-positive naive CD8 T cells. About the research overall: Some 130 million TRB reads were obtained overall (about 1.5 +/- 0.3 million per library). Overall study findings and caveats: CXCR3-positive naive cells had more hydrophobic TRB CDR3s than CXCR3-negative naive cells. CXCR3 expression partially decreased after cryopreservation; most assays used fresh PBMCs.

The rearrangement uses TRBV28 and TRBJ2-3; TCRdb names TRBD2, which stays unverified in the absence of DNA. The TCR sequence derives from a human donor in good health. Some clones in this sample may be carry-over from other donors' samples. The specimen was naive CXCR3- CD8+ T cells from blood. Subset defined: CD45RO-CCR7+CD27+CD95- naive CD8+ T cells lacking CXCR3 (TNR3-). The CDR3 sequence is CASKEGGSFSTDTQYF.